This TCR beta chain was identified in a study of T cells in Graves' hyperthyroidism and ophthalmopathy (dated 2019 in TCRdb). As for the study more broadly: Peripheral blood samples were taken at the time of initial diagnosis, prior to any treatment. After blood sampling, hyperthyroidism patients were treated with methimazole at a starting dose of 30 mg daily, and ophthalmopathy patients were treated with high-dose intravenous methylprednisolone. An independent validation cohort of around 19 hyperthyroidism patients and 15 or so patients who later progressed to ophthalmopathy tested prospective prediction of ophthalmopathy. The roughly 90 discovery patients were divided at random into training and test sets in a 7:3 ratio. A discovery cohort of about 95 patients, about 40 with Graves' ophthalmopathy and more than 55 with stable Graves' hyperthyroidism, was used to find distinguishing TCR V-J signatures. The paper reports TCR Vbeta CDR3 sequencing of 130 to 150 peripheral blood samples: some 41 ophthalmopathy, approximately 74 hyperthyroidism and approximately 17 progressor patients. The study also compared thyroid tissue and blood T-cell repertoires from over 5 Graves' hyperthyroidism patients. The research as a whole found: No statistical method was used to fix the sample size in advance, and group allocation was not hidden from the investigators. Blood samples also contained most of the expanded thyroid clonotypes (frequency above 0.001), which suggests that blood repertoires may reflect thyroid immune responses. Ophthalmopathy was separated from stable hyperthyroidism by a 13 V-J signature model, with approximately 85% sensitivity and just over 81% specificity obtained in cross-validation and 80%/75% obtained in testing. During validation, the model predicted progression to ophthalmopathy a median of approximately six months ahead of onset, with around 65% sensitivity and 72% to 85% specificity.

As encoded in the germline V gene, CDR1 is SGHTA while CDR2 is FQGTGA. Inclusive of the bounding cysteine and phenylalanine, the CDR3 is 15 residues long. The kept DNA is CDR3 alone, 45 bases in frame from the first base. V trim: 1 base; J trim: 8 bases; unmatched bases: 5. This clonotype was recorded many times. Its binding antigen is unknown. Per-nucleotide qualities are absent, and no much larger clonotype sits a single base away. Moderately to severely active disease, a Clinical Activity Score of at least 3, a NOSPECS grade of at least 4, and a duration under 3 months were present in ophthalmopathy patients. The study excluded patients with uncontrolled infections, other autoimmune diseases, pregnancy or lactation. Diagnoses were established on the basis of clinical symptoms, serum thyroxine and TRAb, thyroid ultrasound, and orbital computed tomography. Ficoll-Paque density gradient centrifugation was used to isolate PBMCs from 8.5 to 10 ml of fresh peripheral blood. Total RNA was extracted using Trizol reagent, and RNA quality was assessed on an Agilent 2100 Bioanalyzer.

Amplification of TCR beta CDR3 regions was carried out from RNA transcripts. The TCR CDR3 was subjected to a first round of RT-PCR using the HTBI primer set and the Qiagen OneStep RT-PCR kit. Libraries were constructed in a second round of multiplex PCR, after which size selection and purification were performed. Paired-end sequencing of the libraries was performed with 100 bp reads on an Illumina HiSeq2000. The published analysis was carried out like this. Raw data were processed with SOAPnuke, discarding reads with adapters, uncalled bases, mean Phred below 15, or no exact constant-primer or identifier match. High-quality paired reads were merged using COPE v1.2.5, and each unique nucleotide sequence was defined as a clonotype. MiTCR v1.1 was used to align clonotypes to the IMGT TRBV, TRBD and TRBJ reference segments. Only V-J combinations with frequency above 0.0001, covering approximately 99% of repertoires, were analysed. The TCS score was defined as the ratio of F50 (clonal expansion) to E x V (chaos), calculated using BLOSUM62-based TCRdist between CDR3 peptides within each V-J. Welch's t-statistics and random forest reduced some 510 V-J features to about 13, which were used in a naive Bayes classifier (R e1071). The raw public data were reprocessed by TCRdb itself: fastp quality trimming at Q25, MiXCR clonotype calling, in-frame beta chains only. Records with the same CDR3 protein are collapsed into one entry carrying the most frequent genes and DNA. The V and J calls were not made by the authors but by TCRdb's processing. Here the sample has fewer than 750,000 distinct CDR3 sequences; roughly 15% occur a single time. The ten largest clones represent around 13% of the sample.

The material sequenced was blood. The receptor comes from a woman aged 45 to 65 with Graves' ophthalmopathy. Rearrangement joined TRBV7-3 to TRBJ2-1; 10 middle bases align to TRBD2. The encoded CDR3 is CASSLRSSGSDEQFF. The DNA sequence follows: TGTGCCAGCAGCTTAAGGTCTAGCGGGAGCGATGAGCAGTTCTTC.